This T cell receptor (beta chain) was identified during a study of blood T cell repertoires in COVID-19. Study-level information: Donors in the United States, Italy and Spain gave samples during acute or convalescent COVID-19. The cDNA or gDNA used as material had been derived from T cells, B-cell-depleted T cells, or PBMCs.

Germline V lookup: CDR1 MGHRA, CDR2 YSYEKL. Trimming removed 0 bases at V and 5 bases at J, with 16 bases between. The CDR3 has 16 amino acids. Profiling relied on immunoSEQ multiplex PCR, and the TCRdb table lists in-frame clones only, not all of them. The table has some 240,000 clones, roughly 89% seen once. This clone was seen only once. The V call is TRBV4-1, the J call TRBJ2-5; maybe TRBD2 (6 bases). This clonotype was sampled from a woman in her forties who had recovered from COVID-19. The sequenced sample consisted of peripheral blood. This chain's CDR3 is CASSQDPGRGGETQYF. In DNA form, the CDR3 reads TGCGCCAGCAGCCAAGATCCAGGACGTGGAGGGGAGACCCAGTACTTC.